Below, 10 T cell receptor beta chains from the same sample are listed, as sequenced in a study of graft-versus-host responses after intestinal transplantation (dated by TCRdb to the early 2020s). The library relied on the immunoSEQ multiplex PCR assay. Held by TCRdb, this immuneACCESS table contains in-frame sequences only and omits some clones. Under half of the omission traces to an unresolved V gene where checked; the cause of the rest is unknown. The sample table lists 99,000 or so clones, roughly 83% of them with a count of one. 1.4% of the sample is taken by the ten largest. The sequencing here drew on PBMCs, taken 255 days after intestinal transplant. The receptor source for this set is a human patient who received an intestinal transplant, so some T cells may come from the graft donor.

This clone was observed a single time. The V call is TRBV27, the J call TRBJ1-1, with no clear D. From germline, CDR1 is MNHEY and CDR2 SMNVEV (reference sequence). Trimming pared 6 bases from V and 1 base from J, leaving 12 bases between. The CDR3 has 14 residues. CDR3 sequence (DNA): TGTGCCAGCAGAAGCCCCGAGGGGAACACTGAAGCTTTCTTT. It encodes CASRSPEGNTEAFF.

The rearrangement uses TRBV27 and TRBJ2-7; 9 nucleotides line up with TRBD2. The CDR3 is 17 residues long. V lost 2 bases, J lost 0 bases, and 8 bases stayed unmatched. Germline V CDR1 and CDR2: MNHEY, SMNVEV (reference sequence). CDR3: CASSLIGASGVSYEQYF. The DNA for the CDR3 is TGTGCCAGCAGTTTAATCGGGGCTAGCGGGGTCTCCTACGAGCAGTACTTC.

CDR3 sequence: CASSSTGYTDTQYF. In DNA form, the CDR3 reads TGTGCCAGCAGCTCTACAGGATACACAGATACGCAGTATTTT. The chain couples TRBV11-2 to TRBJ2-3, with TRBD1 as a possible D gene (5 bases). The CDR3 totals 14 residues. Germline assignment: CDR1 SGHAT and CDR2 FQNNGV. V gave up 4 bases and J gave up 2 bases, with 10 bases separating them.

On this clone itself: Other DNA sequences in the same sample also yield this CDR3. This chain links TRBV29-1 with TRBJ2-1; D is uncertain. The CDR3 spans 10 residues. V was trimmed by 3 bases and J by 7 bases, leaving 4 bases between them. Germline V gene data show CDR1 as SQVTM and CDR2 as ANQGSEA. The CDR3 loop is CSVDRNEQFF. In DNA form, the CDR3 reads TGCAGCGTTGATCGAAATGAGCAGTTCTTC.

The V call is TRBV6-1, the J call TRBJ1-5; D is uncertain. The CDR3 length is 13 residues. V shed 0 bases and J shed 2 bases, with 2 bases lying between them. The germline V gene has CDR1 MNHNS and CDR2 SASEGT. The DNA of the CDR3 is TGTGCCAGCAGTGAAGCGGGCAATCAGCCCCAGCATTTT. This gives the protein CASSEAGNQPQHF.

V is TRBV29-1 and J is TRBJ2-5; D is perhaps TRBD1 or TRBD2 (6 bases each). CDR1 SQVTM and CDR2 ANQGSEA come from the germline V gene. The V end lost 8 bases, the J end lost 2 bases, and 9 bases lay between the germline ends. This CDR3 region has 11 residues. The CDR3 DNA reads TGCAGCCTAGGGGGGCAAGAGACCCAGTACTTC. Translation gives CSLGGQETQYF.

The sample holds one count of this clone. The chain recombines TRBV2 with TRBJ2-1; D ambiguous. Germline assignment: CDR1 SNHLY and CDR2 FYNNEI. V lost 1 base, J lost 2 bases, and 6 bases lay in between. The CDR3 sequence is 14 residues long. CDR3 in amino acids: CASSEGITYNEQFF. The CDR3 region has the DNA TGTGCCAGCAGTGAAGGGATAACCTACAATGAGCAGTTCTTC.

The chain couples TRBV6-6 to TRBJ2-7; 9 nucleotides agree with TRBD1. CDR3 length: 14 amino acids. Trimming cost V 7 bases and J 5 bases; bases outside gene matches: 9. Per germline, CDR1 MNHNY and CDR2 SVGAGI (reference sequence). The CDR3 reads CASTPGQGSDEQYF. Written as DNA, the CDR3 is TGTGCCAGCACCCCGGGACAGGGCAGCGACGAGCAGTACTTC.

The rearrangement links TRBV2 to TRBJ2-3; TRBD2 aligns across 11 bases. The J segment lost 4 bases and the V segment lost 7 bases, leaving 4 bases of the junction unmatched. The CDR3 covers 14 residues. Germline lookup yields CDR1 SNHLY and CDR2 FYNNEI. The CDR3 sequence is CASTILAGADTQYF. The CDR3 coding sequence is TGTGCCAGCACTATACTAGCGGGGGCAGATACGCAGTATTTT.

V usage is TRBV6-6 and J usage is TRBJ2-1; the match to TRBD2 covers 10 bases. Germline V gene lookup returns CDR1 MNHNY and CDR2 SVGAGI (reference sequence). After removal of 2 bases from V and 8 bases from J, the junction contained 6 bases not matched to a gene. This CDR3 has 15 residues. The CDR3 is CASSYTSGTVDEQFF. The CDR3 coding sequence is TGTGCCAGCAGTTACACTAGCGGGACTGTCGATGAGCAGTTCTTC.